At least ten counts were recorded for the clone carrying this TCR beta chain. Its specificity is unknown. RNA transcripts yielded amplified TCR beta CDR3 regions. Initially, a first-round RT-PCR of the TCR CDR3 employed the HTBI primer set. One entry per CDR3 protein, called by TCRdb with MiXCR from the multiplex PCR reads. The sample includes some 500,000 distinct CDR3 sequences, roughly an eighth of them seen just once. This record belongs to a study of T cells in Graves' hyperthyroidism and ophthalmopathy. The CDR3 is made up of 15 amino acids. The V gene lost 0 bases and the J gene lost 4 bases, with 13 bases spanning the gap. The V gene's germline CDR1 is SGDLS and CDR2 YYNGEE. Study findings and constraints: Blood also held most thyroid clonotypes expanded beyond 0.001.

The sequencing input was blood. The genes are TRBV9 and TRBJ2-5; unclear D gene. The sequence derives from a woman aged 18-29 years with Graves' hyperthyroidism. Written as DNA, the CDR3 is TGTGCCAGCAGCGTAGGGAACGGTCGGACAGAGACCCAGTACTTC. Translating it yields CASSVGNGRTETQYF. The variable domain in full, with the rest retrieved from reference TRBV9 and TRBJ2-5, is DSGVTQTPKHLITATGQRVTLRCSPRSGDLSVYWYQQSLDQGLQFLIQYYNGEERAKGNILERFSAQQFPDLHSELNLSSLELGDSALYFCASSVGNGRTETQYFGPGTRLLVL.